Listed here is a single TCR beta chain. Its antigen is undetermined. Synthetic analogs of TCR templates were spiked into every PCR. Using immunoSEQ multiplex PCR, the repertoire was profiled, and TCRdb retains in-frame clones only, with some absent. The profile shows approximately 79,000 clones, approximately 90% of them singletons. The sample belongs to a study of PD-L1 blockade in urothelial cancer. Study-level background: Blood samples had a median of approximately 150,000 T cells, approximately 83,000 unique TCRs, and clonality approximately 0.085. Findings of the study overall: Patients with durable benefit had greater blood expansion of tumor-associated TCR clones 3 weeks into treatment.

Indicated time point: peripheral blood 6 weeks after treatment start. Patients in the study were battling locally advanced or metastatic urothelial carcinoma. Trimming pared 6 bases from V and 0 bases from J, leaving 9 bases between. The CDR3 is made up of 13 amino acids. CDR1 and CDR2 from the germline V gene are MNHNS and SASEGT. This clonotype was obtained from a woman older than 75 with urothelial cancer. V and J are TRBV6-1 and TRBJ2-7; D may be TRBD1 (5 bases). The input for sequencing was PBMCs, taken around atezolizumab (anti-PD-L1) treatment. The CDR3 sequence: CASRKQASYEQYF. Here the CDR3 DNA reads TGTGCCAGCAGAAAACAGGCCTCCTACGAGCAGTACTTC.